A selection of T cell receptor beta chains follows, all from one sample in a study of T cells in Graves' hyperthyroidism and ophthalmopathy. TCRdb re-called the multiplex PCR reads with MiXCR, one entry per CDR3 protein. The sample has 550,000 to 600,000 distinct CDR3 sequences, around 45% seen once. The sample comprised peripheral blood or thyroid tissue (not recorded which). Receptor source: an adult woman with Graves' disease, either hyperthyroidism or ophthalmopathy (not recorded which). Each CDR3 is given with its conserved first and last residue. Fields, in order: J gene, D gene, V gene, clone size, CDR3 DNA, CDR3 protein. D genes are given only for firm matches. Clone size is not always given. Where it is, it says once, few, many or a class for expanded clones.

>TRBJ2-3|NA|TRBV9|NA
TGTGCCAGCAGCGTAGCGCCAGTAGATACGCAGTATTTT
CASSVAPVDTQYF
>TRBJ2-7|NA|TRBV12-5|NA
TGTGCTAGTGGTTTGCCTACGCGGGGACCTTCCTACGAGCAGTACTTC
CASGLPTRGPSYEQYF
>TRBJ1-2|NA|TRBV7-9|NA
TGTGCCAGCAGTGGGCAGGGAATAAAGGGCTACACCTTC
CASSGQGIKGYTF
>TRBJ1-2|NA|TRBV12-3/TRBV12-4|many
TGTGCCAGCAGTTTAGAGGGGGACCGTGGCTACACCTTC
CASSLEGDRGYTF
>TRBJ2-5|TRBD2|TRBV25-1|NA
TGTGCCAGCAGTGACCTACCGGGACTACAAGAGACCCAGTACTTC
CASSDLPGLQETQYF
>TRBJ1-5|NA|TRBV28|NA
TGTGCCAGCAGTTTCCCATCGGGGGGTCAGCCCCAGCATTTT
CASSFPSGGQPQHF
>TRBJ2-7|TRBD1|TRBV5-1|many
TGCGCCAGCAGCCTTACCGGGACAGGGGAGTTAGAGCAGTACTTC
CASSLTGTGELEQYF
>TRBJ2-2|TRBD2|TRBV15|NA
TGTGCCACCAGCAGAGGTACCGGGAGGACCGGGGAGCTGTTTTTT
CATSRGTGRTGELFF
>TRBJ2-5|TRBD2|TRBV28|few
TGTGCCAGCACCGTCGTAGCGGGCGGGGGCCAAGAGACCCAGTACTTC
CASTVVAGGGQETQYF
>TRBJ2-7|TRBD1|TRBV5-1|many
TGCGCCAGCAGCCGGGACAGTTCGACCGAGCAGTACTTC
CASSRDSSTEQYF
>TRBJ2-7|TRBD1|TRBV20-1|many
TGCAGTGGACAGGGAAGCTCCTACGAGCAGTACTTC
CSGQGSSYEQYF
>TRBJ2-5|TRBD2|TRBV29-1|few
TGCAGCGCTATGTCGAGCGGGAGAGAGACCCAGTACTTC
CSAMSSGRETQYF